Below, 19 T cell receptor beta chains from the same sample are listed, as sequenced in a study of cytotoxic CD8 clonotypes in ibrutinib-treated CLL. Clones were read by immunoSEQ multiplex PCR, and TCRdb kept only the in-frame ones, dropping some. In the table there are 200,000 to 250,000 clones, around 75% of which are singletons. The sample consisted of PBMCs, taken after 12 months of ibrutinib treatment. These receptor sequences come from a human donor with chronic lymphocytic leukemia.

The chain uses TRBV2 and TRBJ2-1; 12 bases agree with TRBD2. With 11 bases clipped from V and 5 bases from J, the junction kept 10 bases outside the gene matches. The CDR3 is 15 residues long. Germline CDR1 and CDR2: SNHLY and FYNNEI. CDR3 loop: CASWGLAGRNNEQFF. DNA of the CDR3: TGTGCCTCGTGGGGACTAGCGGGTAGAAACAATGAGCAGTTCTTC.

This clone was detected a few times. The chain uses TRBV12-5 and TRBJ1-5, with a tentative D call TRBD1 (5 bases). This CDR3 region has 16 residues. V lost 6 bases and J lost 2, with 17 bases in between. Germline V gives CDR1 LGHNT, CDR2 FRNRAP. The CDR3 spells CASGASRLGGNQPQHF. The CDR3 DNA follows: TGTGCTAGTGGGGCCTCCAGGCTGGGGGGCAATCAGCCCCAGCATTTT.

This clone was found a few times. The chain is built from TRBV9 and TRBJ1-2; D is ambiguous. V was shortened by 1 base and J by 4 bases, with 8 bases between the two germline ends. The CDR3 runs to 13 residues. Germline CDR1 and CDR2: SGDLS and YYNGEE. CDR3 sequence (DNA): TGTGCCAGCAGCGTAAGGGCGGCCTATGGCTACACCTTC. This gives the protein CASSVRAAYGYTF.

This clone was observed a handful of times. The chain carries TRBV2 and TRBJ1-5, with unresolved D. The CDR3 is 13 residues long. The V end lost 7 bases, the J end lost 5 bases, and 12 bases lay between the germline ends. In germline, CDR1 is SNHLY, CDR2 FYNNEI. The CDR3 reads CASIGNLDQPQHF. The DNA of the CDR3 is TGTGCCAGCATTGGGAATTTGGATCAGCCCCAGCATTTT.

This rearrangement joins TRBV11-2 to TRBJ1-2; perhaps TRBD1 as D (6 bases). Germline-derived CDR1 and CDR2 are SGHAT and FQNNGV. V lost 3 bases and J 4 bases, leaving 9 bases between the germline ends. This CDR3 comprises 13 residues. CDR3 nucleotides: TGTGCCAGCAGCTTGACAGGTCCCTATGGCTACACCTTC. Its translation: CASSLTGPYGYTF.

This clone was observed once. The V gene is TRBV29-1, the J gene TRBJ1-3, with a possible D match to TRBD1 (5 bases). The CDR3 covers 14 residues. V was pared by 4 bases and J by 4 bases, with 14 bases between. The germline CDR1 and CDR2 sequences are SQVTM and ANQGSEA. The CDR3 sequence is CSVGVSSGGNTIYF. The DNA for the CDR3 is TGCAGCGTTGGGGTGTCGTCAGGGGGAAACACCATATATTTT.

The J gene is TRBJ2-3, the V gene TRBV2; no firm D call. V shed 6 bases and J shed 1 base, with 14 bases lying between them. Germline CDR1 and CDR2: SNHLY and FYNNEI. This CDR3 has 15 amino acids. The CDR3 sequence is CASSPTPTGTDTQYF. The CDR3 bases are TGTGCCAGCAGCCCCACCCCCACCGGCACAGATACGCAGTATTTT.

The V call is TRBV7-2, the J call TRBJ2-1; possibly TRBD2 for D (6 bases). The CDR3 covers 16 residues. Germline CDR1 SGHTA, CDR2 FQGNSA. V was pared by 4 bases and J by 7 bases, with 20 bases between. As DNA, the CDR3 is TGTGCCAGCAGCTCCCAAATTTCGTATGGGGGGAATGAGCAGTTCTTC. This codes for CASSSQISYGGNEQFF.

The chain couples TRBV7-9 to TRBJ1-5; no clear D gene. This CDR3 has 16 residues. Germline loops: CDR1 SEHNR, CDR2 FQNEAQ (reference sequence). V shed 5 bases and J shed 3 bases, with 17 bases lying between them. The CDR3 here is CASSGRGLNSNQPQHF. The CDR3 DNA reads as TGTGCCAGCAGCGGGCGAGGCCTAAACTCCAATCAGCCCCAGCATTTT.

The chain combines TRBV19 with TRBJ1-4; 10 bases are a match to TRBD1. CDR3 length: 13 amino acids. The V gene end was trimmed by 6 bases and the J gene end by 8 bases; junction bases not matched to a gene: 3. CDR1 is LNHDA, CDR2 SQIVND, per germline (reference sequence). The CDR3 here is CASRGTGEEKLFF. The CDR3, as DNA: TGTGCCAGTAGGGGGACAGGGGAAGAAAAACTGTTTTTT.

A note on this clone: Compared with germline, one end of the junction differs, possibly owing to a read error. CDR3 region: CASSPPSGGVTKAFF. The CDR3 nucleotides are TGTGCCAGCTCACCACCTTCAGGGGGCGTCACTAAAGCTTTCTTT. The chain recombines TRBV18 with TRBJ1-1; 8 bases fit TRBD1. The V gene's germline CDR1 is KGHSH and CDR2 LQKENI. CDR3 length equals 15 residues.

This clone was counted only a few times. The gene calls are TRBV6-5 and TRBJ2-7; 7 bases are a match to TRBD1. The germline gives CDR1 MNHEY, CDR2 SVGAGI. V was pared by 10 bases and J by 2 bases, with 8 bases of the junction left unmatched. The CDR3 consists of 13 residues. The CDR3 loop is CATAPGQTYEQYF. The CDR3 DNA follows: TGTGCCACCGCGCCGGGACAGACCTACGAGCAGTACTTC.

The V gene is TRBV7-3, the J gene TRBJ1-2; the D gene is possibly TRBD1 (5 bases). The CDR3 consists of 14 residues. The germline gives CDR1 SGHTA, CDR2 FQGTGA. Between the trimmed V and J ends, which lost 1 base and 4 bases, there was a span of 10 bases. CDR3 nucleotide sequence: TGTGCCAGCAGCTTAAATGCAGGGAGCTATGGCTACACCTTC. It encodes CASSLNAGSYGYTF.

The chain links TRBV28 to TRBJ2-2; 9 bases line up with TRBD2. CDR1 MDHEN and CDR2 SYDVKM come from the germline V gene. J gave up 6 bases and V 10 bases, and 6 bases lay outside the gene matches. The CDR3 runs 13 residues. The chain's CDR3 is CATSKREAGELFF. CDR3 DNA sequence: TGTGCCACGTCCAAGCGGGAGGCCGGGGAGCTGTTTTTT.

The CDR3: CASSHTGENYGYTF. CDR3 bases: TGTGCCAGCTCACACACAGGGGAGAACTATGGCTACACCTTC. The chain carries TRBV18 and TRBJ1-2, with 7 bases lining up with TRBD1. The CDR3 has 14 amino acids. Germline lookup yields CDR1 KGHSH and CDR2 LQKENI. The V gene end was trimmed by 4 bases and the J gene end by 2 bases; junction bases not matched to a gene: 4. Full variable domain (missing parts from reference TRBV18 and TRBJ1-2): NAGVMQNPRHLVRRRGQEARLRCSPMKGHSHVYWYRQLPEEGLKFMVYLQKENIIDESGMPKERFSAEFPKEGPSILRIQQVVRGDSAAYFCASSHTGENYGYTFGSGTRLTVV.

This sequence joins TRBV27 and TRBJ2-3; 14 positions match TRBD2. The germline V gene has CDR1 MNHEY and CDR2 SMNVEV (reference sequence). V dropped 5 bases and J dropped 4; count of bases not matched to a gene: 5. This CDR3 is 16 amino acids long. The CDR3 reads CASSLRLAGGPDTQYF. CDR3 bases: TGTGCCAGCAGTCTGCGACTAGCGGGAGGGCCAGATACGCAGTATTTT.

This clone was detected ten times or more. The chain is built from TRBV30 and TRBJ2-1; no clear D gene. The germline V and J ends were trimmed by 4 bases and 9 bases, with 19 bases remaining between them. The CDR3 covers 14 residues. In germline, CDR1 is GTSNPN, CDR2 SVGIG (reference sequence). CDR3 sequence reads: CAWNRRYPGGEQFF. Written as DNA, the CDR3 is TGTGCCTGGAACCGAAGGTACCCGGGTGGTGAGCAGTTCTTC.

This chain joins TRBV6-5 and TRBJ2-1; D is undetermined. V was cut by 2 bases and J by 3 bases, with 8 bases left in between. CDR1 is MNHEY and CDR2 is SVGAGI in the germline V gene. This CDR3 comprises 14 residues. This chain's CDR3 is CASSYGGFYNEQFF. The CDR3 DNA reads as TGTGCCAGCAGTTACGGTGGATTCTACAATGAGCAGTTCTTC.

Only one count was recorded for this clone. The CDR3 DNA follows: TGTGCCAGCAGTTACTCGGTCAGCTCTGGAAACACCATATATTTT. It is translated as CASSYSVSSGNTIYF. The chain combines TRBV6-5 with TRBJ1-3; D unclear. V lost 0 bases and J lost 0, with 6 bases in between. The germline V gene encodes CDR1 MNHEY and CDR2 SVGAGI. CDR3 length: 15 amino acids.